Below, 27 T cell receptor beta chains from the same sample are listed, as sequenced in a study of T-cell reconstitution after alpha-beta-depleted transplantation in children listed by TCRdb under 2016. Library generation was performed with PCR. Sequencing used an Illumina HiSeq 2500. Molecular barcoding was employed in the preparation of TCR libraries, with unique molecular identifiers being used to normalize TCRbeta repertoire quantification. TCRdb reran the public reads through fastp at Q25 and MiXCR, keeping productive beta chains. Identical CDR3 protein sequences are pooled into one entry, listed with their most common genes and DNA. The sample table shows some 590,000 distinct CDR3 sequences, and roughly a tenth are seen once. The top ten clones comprise around 4% of the sample. Specimen: PBMCs from the stem cell graft donor, collected from the stem cell graft. The receptors come from a human donor who donated a stem cell graft to a child with acute myeloid leukemia.

This clonotype has just a few counts. The chain employs TRBV6-6 and TRBJ2-1, with TRBD2 matching 11 bases. CDR3 size: 13 residues. Trimming removed 6 bases from V and 8 bases from J; junction bases left unmatched: 3. CDR1 and CDR2 from the germline V gene are MNHNY and SVGAGI (reference sequence). The CDR3: CASSSSGRDEQFF. In DNA, the CDR3 is TGTGCCAGCAGCAGTAGCGGGAGGGATGAGCAGTTCTTC.

This clonotype was observed many times. The chain is built from TRBV12-3 or TRBV12-4 and TRBJ2-4; D ambiguous. CDR3 length: 12 amino acids. V gave up 9 bases and J gave up 7 bases, with 13 bases separating them. The CDR3 DNA sequence: TGTGCCAGTACTGACGCTGGCAACATTCAGTACTTC. It encodes CASTDAGNIQYF.

The rearrangement joins TRBV5-6 to TRBJ2-7, with TRBD1 identical over 7 bases. Germline trimming cut 0 bases from V and 9 bases from J; bases unmatched to any gene: 6. The germline CDR1 and CDR2 sequences are SGHDT and YYEEEE. This CDR3 has 13 amino acids. CDR3 amino acids: CASSLDRGRRQYF. The CDR3 coding sequence is TGTGCCAGCAGCTTGGACAGGGGCCGACGGCAGTACTTC.

This chain connects TRBV6-1 to TRBJ2-5; 9 bases align to TRBD2. V dropped 11 bases and J dropped 1; count of bases not matched to a gene: 11. Germline assignment: CDR1 MNHNS and CDR2 SASEGT. CDR3 size: 15 residues. This CDR3 is CASQVQAGGQETQYF. The CDR3 DNA reads TGTGCCTCACAAGTTCAAGCGGGAGGCCAAGAGACCCAGTACTTC.

V usage is TRBV29-1 and J usage is TRBJ1-1; D ambiguous. Germline assignment: CDR1 SQVTM and CDR2 ANQGSEA. This CDR3 has 14 residues. Trimming took off 5 bases at V and 0 bases at J, with 13 bases between the two ends. The CDR3 here is CSVRKKGMNTEAFF. CDR3 in DNA: TGCAGCGTTCGGAAGAAGGGTATGAACACTGAAGCTTTCTTT.

The CDR3 is CASGPGGANVLTF. In nucleotides, the CDR3 is TGTGCCAGCGGGCCGGGGGGGGCCAACGTCCTGACTTTC. This chain joins TRBV28 and TRBJ2-6; a possible D gene is TRBD2 (5 bases). Germline loops: CDR1 MDHEN, CDR2 SYDVKM. The CDR3 covers 13 residues. The V end was cut by 8 bases, the J end by 4 bases, with 9 bases between.

This clonotype was recorded a few times. The chain has TRBV10-3 and TRBJ2-1; no clear D gene. The CDR3 extends over 12 amino acids. CDR1 and CDR2 from the germline V gene are ENHRY and SYGVKD. V was trimmed by 2 bases and J by 10 bases, leaving 9 bases between them. CDR3: CAISEATGEQFF. The CDR3 DNA is TGTGCCATCAGTGAGGCTACTGGGGAGCAGTTCTTC.

The chain carries TRBV4-3 and TRBJ2-3; D is ambiguous. Germline CDR1 reads LGHNA; CDR2 reads YSLEER. V dropped 1 base and J dropped 3 bases, with 5 bases sitting between them. The CDR3 totals 13 residues. CDR3: CASSQVRTDTQYF. CDR3 DNA: TGCGCCAGCAGCCAAGTTAGGACAGATACGCAGTATTTT.

This clonotype was seen a handful of times. The J gene is TRBJ2-3, the V gene TRBV11-2, with 13 bases aligning to TRBD2. Looked up from germline, CDR1 is SGHAT and CDR2 is FQNNGV. J gave up 0 bases and V 2 bases, and 14 bases lay outside the gene matches. The CDR3 loop spans 21 amino acids. CDR3 in DNA: TGTGCCAGCAGCTTACGGACTAGCGGGAGCTTGGGAGTTTCTAGCACAGATACGCAGTATTTT. Translation: CASSLRTSGSLGVSSTDTQYF.

The table lists this clonotype with many counts. The rearrangement uses TRBV6-5 and TRBJ2-6; possibly TRBD1 for D (5 bases). Germline V gene sequence: CDR1 MNHEY, CDR2 SVGAGI. Trimming took off 3 bases at V and 2 bases at J, with 8 bases between the two ends. This CDR3 has 15 amino acids. The CDR3 DNA reads TGTGCCAGCAGTTATAGGACAACTGGGGCCAACGTCCTGACTTTC. It codes for CASSYRTTGANVLTF.

The V call is TRBV6-2 or TRBV6-3, the J call TRBJ1-4, with a possible D match to TRBD1 (5 bases). The CDR3 is made up of 16 amino acids. Trimming stripped 6 bases from V and 0 bases from J, with 14 bases between. The germline CDR1 and CDR2 sequences are MNHEY and SVGEGT. CDR3 loop: CASSRDRSSTNEKLFF. The CDR3, as DNA: TGTGCCAGCAGCCGGGACCGGAGTTCAACTAATGAAAAACTGTTTTTT.

This clonotype showed up just a few times. This CDR3 is CAWLGLGLGYTF. DNA of the CDR3: TGTGCCTGGTTGGGTCTGGGGCTTGGCTACACCTTC. The V gene is TRBV30, the J gene TRBJ1-2; possible D gene TRBD1, 5 bases. CDR1 is GTSNPN, CDR2 SVGIG, per germline (reference sequence). The CDR3 loop spans 12 amino acids. V was cut by 5 bases and J by 7 bases, with 14 bases left in between.

There are a few counts of this clonotype. This sequence joins TRBV27 and TRBJ1-1; D may be TRBD1 (6 bases). The V end lost 7 bases, the J end lost 4 bases, and 22 bases lay between the germline ends. This CDR3 region has 16 residues. Germline V gene lookup returns CDR1 MNHEY and CDR2 SMNVEV (reference sequence). The CDR3 sequence: CASKILEGVAATEAFF. The CDR3 bases are TGTGCCAGCAAAATCTTGGAGGGGGTAGCGGCCACTGAAGCTTTCTTT.

The chain uses TRBV4-3 and TRBJ2-7; 11 nucleotides match TRBD2. CDR1 and CDR2 (germline): LGHNA, YSLEER. V shed 3 bases, J shed 3 bases, and the junction held 7 bases outside the gene matches. The CDR3 runs 16 residues. The CDR3 bases are TGCGCCAGCAGCCACGACTCCGGGACTAGCGGCTACGAGCAGTACTTC. Amino acids: CASSHDSGTSGYEQYF.

The chain is built from TRBV4-2 and TRBJ2-1, with TRBD2 matching over 10 bases. This CDR3 region has 15 residues. J gave up 8 bases and V 5 bases, and 9 bases lay outside the gene matches. From germline, CDR1 is LGHNA and CDR2 YNFKEQ. This CDR3 reads CASSSGTSVGDEQFF. The CDR3 DNA is TGTGCCAGCAGCTCCGGGACTAGCGTAGGGGATGAGCAGTTCTTC.

This chain connects TRBV12-3 or TRBV12-4 to TRBJ2-1; possible D gene TRBD2, 6 bases. V lost 3 bases, J lost 7 bases, and 13 bases lay in between. This CDR3 is 14 amino acids long. The DNA of the CDR3 is TGTGCCAGCAGTTTTTCCGGGAGTGGAAATGAGCAGTTCTTC. Residues: CASSFSGSGNEQFF.

This clonotype was seen a few times. CDR3 bases: TGTGCCAGCAGCCCCCGCCGTGGAACCCAGTACTTC. This translates into CASSPRRGTQYF. The chain recombines TRBV7-2 with TRBJ2-5; D is unclear. From germline, CDR1 is SGHTA and CDR2 FQGNSA. The CDR3 runs to 12 residues. Trimming removed 5 bases from V and 8 bases from J, with 12 bases in between.

The gene calls are TRBV6-5 and TRBJ2-1; a possible D gene is TRBD1 (6 bases). Germline V gene sequence: CDR1 MNHEY, CDR2 SVGAGI. There are 12 residues in the CDR3. Trimming shortened V by 6 bases and J by 4 bases, and 7 bases separated the two germline ends. CDR3 protein: CASRGQYNEQFF. CDR3 DNA: TGTGCCAGCAGAGGACAGTACAATGAGCAGTTCTTC.

This clonotype was observed a few times. V is TRBV7-6 and J is TRBJ2-5, with 9 bases matching TRBD2. CDR3 length equals 17 residues. With 1 base clipped from V and 2 bases from J, the junction kept 8 bases outside the gene matches. Germline V lookup: CDR1 SGHVS, CDR2 FNYEAQ. The CDR3 DNA reads as TGTGCCAGCAGCTTAGGACCAGCGGGAGGAATACAAGAGACCCAGTACTTC. It translates to CASSLGPAGGIQETQYF.

This clonotype was detected ten times or more. The CDR3, as DNA: TGTGCCATCACCGATATACAGGACGAGCAGTACTTC. Translated, it gives CAITDIQDEQYF. This rearrangement joins TRBV10-3 to TRBJ2-7, with D possibly matching TRBD1 (5 bases). The CDR3 is 12 residues long. The V end lost 7 bases, the J end lost 5 bases, and 12 bases lay between the germline ends. Germline assignment: CDR1 ENHRY and CDR2 SYGVKD.

This rearrangement joins TRBV7-2 to TRBJ2-3; TRBD2 is a possible D gene (6 bases). CDR3 length: 15 residues. The V end was cut by 8 bases, the J end by 0 bases, with 15 bases between. Germline lookup yields CDR1 SGHTA and CDR2 FQGNSA. As DNA, the CDR3 is TGTGCCAGCTTGGCTCGCGGGGCTAGCACAGATACGCAGTATTTT. Translation gives CASLARGASTDTQYF.

The sample holds a few counts of this clonotype. The chain combines TRBV4-2 with TRBJ1-4; D perhaps matches TRBD1 (5 bases). This CDR3 has 15 amino acids. Germline CDR1 and CDR2: LGHNA and YNFKEQ. The V end was cut by 2 bases, the J end by 0 bases, with 7 bases between. CDR3 bases: TGTGCCAGCAGCCAACGGACACCAACTAATGAAAAACTGTTTTTT. Encoded protein: CASSQRTPTNEKLFF.

This clonotype has more than one count but fewer than ten. The rearrangement links TRBV16 to TRBJ2-3; 7 bases align to TRBD2. Germline V gene lookup returns CDR1 KGHSY and CDR2 FQNENV. The CDR3 is 16 residues long. Trimming cost V 4 bases and J 8 bases; bases outside gene matches: 15. The CDR3 DNA is TGTGCCAGCAGCCCGAGCGGGACTGCCGGGAAGAGTACGCAGTATTTT. Amino acids: CASSPSGTAGKSTQYF.

The sample holds many counts of this clonotype. The chain's CDR3 is CASSVTQGAIRVGETEAFF. DNA for the CDR3: TGTGCCAGCAGTGTCACACAGGGGGCGATCCGCGTTGGGGAAACTGAAGCTTTCTTT. This chain joins TRBV12-3 or TRBV12-4 and TRBJ1-1; 9 bases are a match to TRBD1. The CDR3 loop spans 19 amino acids. V lost 5 bases to trimming and J lost 5 bases; unmatched junction nucleotides: 21.

This clonotype has more than one count but fewer than ten. The J gene is TRBJ2-3, the V gene TRBV20-1, with TRBD2 matching 7 bases. Germline V gene data show CDR1 as DFQATT and CDR2 as SNEGSKA (reference sequence). The CDR3 runs 14 residues. V trimming: 6 bases; J trimming: 6 bases; junction bases outside the gene matches: 12. CDR3 region: CSAPQLVGGDTQYF. CDR3 DNA sequence: TGCAGTGCCCCACAACTAGTGGGGGGGGATACGCAGTATTTT.

The rearrangement uses TRBV12-3 or TRBV12-4 and TRBJ2-3; 7 positions match TRBD2. The length of the CDR3 is 12 residues. V shed 3 bases, J shed 9 bases, and the junction held 3 bases outside the gene matches. The CDR3 DNA follows: TGTGCCAGCAGTTTCGCGCGGGAGACGCAGTATTTT. This codes for CASSFARETQYF.

The CDR3 sequence is CACPGQGTYEQYF. In DNA form, the CDR3 reads TGTGCCTGCCCGGGACAGGGTACCTACGAGCAGTACTTC. This chain uses TRBV30 with TRBJ2-7, with 9 nucleotides matching TRBD1. Germline assignment: CDR1 GTSNPN and CDR2 SVGIG (reference sequence). This CDR3 region has 13 residues. V trimming: 6 bases; J trimming: 2 bases; junction bases outside the gene matches: 5. Together with reference TRBV30 and TRBJ2-7, the CDR3 gives the full variable domain: SQTIHQWPATLVQPVGSPLSLECTVEGTSNPNLYWYRQAAGRGLQLLFYSVGIGQISSEVPQNLSASRPQDRQFILSSKKLLLSDSGFYLCACPGQGTYEQYFGPGTRLTVT.